This T cell receptor (beta chain) was sequenced during a study of CD8+ T cells in alopecia areata. This clone turned up a few times. CDR3 length: 16 amino acids. RNA was isolated and reverse transcribed to cDNA, the sequencing template. Clones were read by immunoSEQ multiplex PCR, and TCRdb kept only the in-frame ones, dropping some. The table lists around 180,000 clones, roughly 60% of them singletons, with 1.3% in the top ten. Sample treatment: oral pan-JAK inhibitor, 5-10 mg twice daily. V is TRBV21-1 and J is TRBJ1-2; TRBD1 is the table's D call, not checked against the DNA. TRBV21-1 is a recognized pseudogene. The sequence came from a human donor with alopecia areata. Sequenced material: CD4+ T cells sorted from blood, taken between weeks 47 and 50, from a patient treated with tofacitinib. The CDR3 loop reads CASSAQTGGEGYGYTF. As DNA, the CDR3 is TGTGCCAGCAGCGCCCAGACAGGGGGAGAGGGCTATGGCTACACCTTC.